The T cell receptor (beta chain) described here comes from a study of blood T cell repertoires in COVID-19. Study background: Material from acute and convalescent COVID-19 was sourced from the United States, Italy and Spain. Sources were T cells, B-cell-depleted T cells, or PBMCs; the material itself was cDNA or gDNA.

This clone was detected once. This CDR3 has 15 amino acids. In germline, CDR1 is SGHTA, CDR2 FQGNSA. The V segment lost 1 base and the J segment 3 bases; nucleotides outside the gene matches: 1. As handled by the study authors: Cell counts per sample came from amplifying reference gene primers. The table came from immunoSEQ multiplex PCR; TCRdb's copy has only in-frame clones and leaves some out. The V and J calls and the clone size are those of that table, but D and trimming were determined from the DNA. The sample yields 55,000 to 75,000 clones, 87% seen once. The chain couples TRBV7-2 to TRBJ2-1, with 9 bases aligning to TRBD2. Sample: peripheral blood. This TCR derives from a man in his fifties or sixties with active COVID-19. This chain's CDR3 is CASSLDSGSYNEQFF. For the CDR3, the DNA is TGTGCCAGCAGCTTAGATAGCGGGAGCTACAATGAGCAGTTCTTC.